This T cell receptor beta chain was recovered during a study of T cell changes during pregnancy in multiple sclerosis. Data came from immunoSEQ multiplex PCR; TCRdb stores just in-frame clones and leaves some out. The sample comprises 40,000 to 60,000 clones, 94% of which are singletons, and approximately 0.31% rests with the top ten. The CDR3 contains 18 residues. The V and J ends lost 6 bases and 5 bases, in that order; junction bases with no gene match: 17. Looked up from germline, CDR1 is SGHVS and CDR2 is FQNEAQ. The input for sequencing was CD4+ T cells from peripheral blood mononuclear cells, taken in the third trimester of pregnancy. The clonotype originates from a female donor with multiple sclerosis, enrolled in a pregnancy study. V usage is TRBV7-8 and J usage is TRBJ2-3; 10 bases align to TRBD2. CDR3 in amino acids: CASRFQRGGILKGDTQYF. CDR3 DNA: TGTGCCAGCAGATTCCAGCGGGGGGGCATCCTCAAGGGAGATACGCAGTATTTT.